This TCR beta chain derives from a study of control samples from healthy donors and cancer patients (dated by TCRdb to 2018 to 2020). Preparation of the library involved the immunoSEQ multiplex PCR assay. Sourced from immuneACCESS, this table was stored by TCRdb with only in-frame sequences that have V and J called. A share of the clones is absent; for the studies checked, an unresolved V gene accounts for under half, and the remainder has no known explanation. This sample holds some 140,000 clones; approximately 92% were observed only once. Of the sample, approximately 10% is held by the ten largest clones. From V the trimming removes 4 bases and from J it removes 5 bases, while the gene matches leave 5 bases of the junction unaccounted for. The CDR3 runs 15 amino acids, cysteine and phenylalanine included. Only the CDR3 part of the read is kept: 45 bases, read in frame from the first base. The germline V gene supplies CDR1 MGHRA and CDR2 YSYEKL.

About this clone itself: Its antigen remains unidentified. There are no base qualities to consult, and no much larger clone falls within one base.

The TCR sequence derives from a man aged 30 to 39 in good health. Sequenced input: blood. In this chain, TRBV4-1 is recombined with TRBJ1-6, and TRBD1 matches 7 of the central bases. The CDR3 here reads CASSLRDSNNSPLHF. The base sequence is TGCGCCAGCAGCCTACGGGACAGCAATAATTCACCCCTCCACTTT.